The following is a T cell receptor (beta chain) sequence with its context. Antigen specificity is unknown. 60 Vbeta and 13 Jbeta primers were used in PCR. Sequencing used immunoSEQ multiplex PCR; TCRdb keeps in-frame clones, though not all of them. The sample has 150,000 to 200,000 clones, more than 70% seen once; the top ten hold about 7.7%. The data stem from a study of cytomegalovirus exposure and HLA in healthy donors. General study results and limits: Researchers had no immune exposure information except CMV serostatus available.

Trimming shortened V by 3 bases and J by 0 bases, and 12 bases separated the two germline ends. Germline values: CDR1 MGHRA, CDR2 YSYEKL. This CDR3 comprises 16 residues. The chain couples TRBV4-1 to TRBJ1-5; D uncertain. The specimen was PBMCs. This clonotype originated in a woman between 40 and 55 years old in good health and CMV-seropositive. Written as DNA, the CDR3 is TGCGCCAGCAGCCAGGTACTCGGGGATAGCAATCAGCCCCAGCATTTT. It is translated as CASSQVLGDSNQPQHF.